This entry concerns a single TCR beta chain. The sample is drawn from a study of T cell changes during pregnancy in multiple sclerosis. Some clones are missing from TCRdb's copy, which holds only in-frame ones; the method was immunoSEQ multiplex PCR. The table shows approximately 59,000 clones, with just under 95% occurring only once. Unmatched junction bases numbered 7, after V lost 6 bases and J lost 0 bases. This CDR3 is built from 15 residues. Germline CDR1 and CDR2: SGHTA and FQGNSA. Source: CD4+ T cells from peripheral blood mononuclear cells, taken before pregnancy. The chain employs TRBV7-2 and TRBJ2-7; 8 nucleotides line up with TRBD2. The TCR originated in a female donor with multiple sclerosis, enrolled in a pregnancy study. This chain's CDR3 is CASRHRSGSSYEQYF. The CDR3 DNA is TGTGCCAGCAGGCATCGAAGCGGGAGCTCCTACGAGCAGTACTTC.